The subject of this entry is one T cell receptor beta chain. What it binds is unknown. This was the immunoSEQ v3.0 assay at survey level. This table comes from immunoSEQ multiplex PCR, and its TCRdb copy is limited to in-frame clones, with some not included. The sample yields tens of thousands of clones, more than 75% seen once. Treated in the United States were all of the participants with HIV. Germline V gives CDR1 MDHEN, CDR2 SYDVKM. CDR3 length: 12 amino acids. Trimming left V 6 bases short and J 3 bases short, with 6 bases between. The data stem from a study of long-term antiretroviral therapy in people with HIV. Whole-study context: The 2015 immediate-ART recommendation was preceded by the earliest samples by about a decade. The study's findings and limits: HIV repertoires covered narrower CDR3 length ranges than controls did.

The receptor's source is a young man with HIV. The rearrangement uses TRBV28 and TRBJ2-1; D gene unclear. The specimen was unsorted PBMCs, collected roughly 6.1 years after starting antiretroviral therapy. This CDR3 reads CASSPGYNEQFF. The CDR3 coding sequence is TGTGCCAGCAGCCCAGGCTACAATGAGCAGTTCTTC.